The 10 T cell receptor beta chains reported below all come from one sample, sequenced in a study of T cells in Graves' hyperthyroidism and ophthalmopathy. RNA transcripts yielded amplified TCR beta CDR3 regions. In the first-round RT-PCR of the TCR CDR3, the HTBI primer set was used. Each CDR3 protein is one row after TCRdb ran MiXCR on the multiplex PCR reads. Counted here are 600,000 or so distinct CDR3 sequences, over 12% occurring once; the ten biggest clones make up roughly 6.9%. Sequenced sample: blood. The receptors here all came from a woman aged 18 to 35 with Graves' ophthalmopathy.

This clonotype has at least ten counts. The V gene is TRBV7-9, the J gene TRBJ1-1; D may be TRBD1 (6 bases). CDR1 is SEHNR and CDR2 is FQNEAQ in the germline V gene (reference sequence). The CDR3 covers 12 residues. Trimming took 3 bases from V and 8 from J, leaving 10 bases between them. CDR3 residues: CASSFSGAEAFF. CDR3 DNA: TGTGCCAGCAGCTTTTCAGGGGCCGAAGCTTTCTTT.

The gene calls are TRBV28 and TRBJ2-1; 9 nucleotides align to TRBD1. Per germline, CDR1 MDHEN and CDR2 SYDVKM. The CDR3 extends over 15 amino acids. Germline trimming cut 3 bases from V and 5 bases from J; bases unmatched to any gene: 5. The CDR3 nucleotides read TGTGCCAGCAGTTTTGGGACAGGGTTAGACAATGAGCAGTTCTTC. Amino acids: CASSFGTGLDNEQFF.

In this sample, this clonotype turned up many times. The chain recombines TRBV11-3 with TRBJ2-3, with 9 bases matching TRBD1. The CDR3 is 17 residues long. V lost 1 base, J lost 4 bases, and 9 bases stayed unmatched. Germline assignment: CDR1 SGHNT and CDR2 YENEEA. CDR3 DNA sequence: TGTGCCAGCAGCTTAGCAACCGGGACAGGGAATTCAGATACGCAGTATTTT. It specifies CASSLATGTGNSDTQYF.

This clonotype was counted ten times or more. The chain links TRBV2 to TRBJ2-1; D perhaps matches TRBD1 (6 bases). Germline V gene lookup returns CDR1 SNHLY and CDR2 FYNNEI. The CDR3 sequence is 21 residues long. Between the trimmed V and J ends, which lost 10 bases and 4 bases, there was a span of 38 bases. CDR3 sequence (DNA): TGTGCCACCCGGACCCTCAGGGGCTCGTACTCGATCCCCGCGTTATACAATGAGCAGTTCTTC. It encodes CATRTLRGSYSIPALYNEQFF.

The genes are TRBV6-5 and TRBJ1-6, with D perhaps matching TRBD1 (6 bases). This CDR3 region has 13 residues. Deletions cut 4 bases from V and 8 bases from J, with 9 bases between. Germline V gives CDR1 MNHEY, CDR2 SVGAGI. CDR3 loop: CASSSQGYSPLHF. CDR3 DNA: TGTGCCAGCAGTTCTCAGGGGTATTCACCCCTCCACTTT.

The chain combines TRBV2 with TRBJ2-7; TRBD1 matches at 9 bases. The CDR3 loop spans 16 amino acids. The trim removed 5 bases at V and 1 base at J, leaving 9 bases unmatched. Germline lookup yields CDR1 SNHLY and CDR2 FYNNEI. CDR3 DNA sequence: TGTGCCAGCAGTCTCGCCGGGACAGGGAGTTCCTACGAGCAGTACTTC. This translates into CASSLAGTGSSYEQYF.

The chain joins TRBV4-1 to TRBJ2-7; D unresolved. Germline CDR1 is MGHRA and CDR2 is YSYEKL. The CDR3 is 15 residues long. With 1 base removed from V and 4 bases from J, the gap between germline ends came to 14 bases. The CDR3 here is CASSQVRSELYEQYF. The CDR3, as DNA: TGCGCCAGCAGCCAAGTCCGGTCGGAACTGTACGAGCAGTACTTC.

This clonotype has a count of ten or more. V and J are TRBV2 and TRBJ1-2; D possibly corresponds to TRBD1 (5 bases). V dropped 6 bases and J dropped 5 bases, with 16 bases sitting between them. This CDR3 has 14 residues. Germline V gene data show CDR1 as SNHLY and CDR2 as FYNNEI. The CDR3 region has the DNA TGTGCCAGCAGGGAGACCGGGGCGGAATATGGCTACACCTTC. Its translation: CASRETGAEYGYTF.

This clonotype showed up many times. The gene calls are TRBV6-1 and TRBJ1-4; D gene uncertain. Germline V gene lookup returns CDR1 MNHNS and CDR2 SASEGT. The CDR3 sequence is 14 residues long. V lost 5 bases and J 8 bases, leaving 15 bases between the germline ends. CDR3: CASSLWALGEKLFF. The DNA of the CDR3 is TGTGCCAGCAGTTTATGGGCCCTTGGGGAAAAACTGTTTTTT.

The table lists this clonotype with many counts. This sequence joins TRBV6-2 or TRBV6-3 and TRBJ2-5; 7 bases fit TRBD2. This CDR3 has 20 residues. Germline trimming cut 3 bases from V and 3 bases from J; bases unmatched to any gene: 22. Germline CDR1 reads MNHEY; CDR2 reads SVGEGT. The CDR3 here is CASSYTVSQSFPGLKETQYF. The CDR3 coding sequence is TGTGCCAGCAGTTATACGGTATCCCAATCCTTTCCGGGACTAAAAGAGACCCAGTACTTC.